This T cell receptor beta chain was identified in a study of identical twins. TCRdb re-called the 5' RACE reads with MiXCR, one entry per CDR3 protein. Here the sample spans about 720,000 distinct CDR3 sequences, about 18% being singletons. The same data also went into a second study, on T cells expressing NK-cell markers.

Sequenced input: PBMCs. This TCR came from a woman younger than 30 in good health.

The DNA of the CDR3 is TGTGCCAGCAGCCCCAACTGGCAAGAGACCCAGTACTTC. Its translation: CASSPNWQETQYF. The chain is built from TRBV6-1 and TRBJ2-5; the D is unclear. The germline gives CDR1 MNHNS, CDR2 SASEGT. The CDR3 length is 13 residues. The germline V and J ends were trimmed by 6 bases and 2 bases, with 10 bases remaining between them.